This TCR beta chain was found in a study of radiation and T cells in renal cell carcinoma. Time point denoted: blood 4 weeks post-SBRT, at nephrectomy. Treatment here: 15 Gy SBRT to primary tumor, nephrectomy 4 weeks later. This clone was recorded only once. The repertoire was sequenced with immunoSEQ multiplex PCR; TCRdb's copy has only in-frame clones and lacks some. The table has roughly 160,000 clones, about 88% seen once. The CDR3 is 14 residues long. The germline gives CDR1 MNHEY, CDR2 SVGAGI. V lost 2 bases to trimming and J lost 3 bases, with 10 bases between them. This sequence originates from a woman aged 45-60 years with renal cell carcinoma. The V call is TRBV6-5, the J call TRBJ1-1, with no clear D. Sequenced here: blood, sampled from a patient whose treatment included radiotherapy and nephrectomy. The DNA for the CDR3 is TGTGCCAGCAGTTACCTTGGGCGCCACACTGAAGCTTTCTTT. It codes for CASSYLGRHTEAFF.